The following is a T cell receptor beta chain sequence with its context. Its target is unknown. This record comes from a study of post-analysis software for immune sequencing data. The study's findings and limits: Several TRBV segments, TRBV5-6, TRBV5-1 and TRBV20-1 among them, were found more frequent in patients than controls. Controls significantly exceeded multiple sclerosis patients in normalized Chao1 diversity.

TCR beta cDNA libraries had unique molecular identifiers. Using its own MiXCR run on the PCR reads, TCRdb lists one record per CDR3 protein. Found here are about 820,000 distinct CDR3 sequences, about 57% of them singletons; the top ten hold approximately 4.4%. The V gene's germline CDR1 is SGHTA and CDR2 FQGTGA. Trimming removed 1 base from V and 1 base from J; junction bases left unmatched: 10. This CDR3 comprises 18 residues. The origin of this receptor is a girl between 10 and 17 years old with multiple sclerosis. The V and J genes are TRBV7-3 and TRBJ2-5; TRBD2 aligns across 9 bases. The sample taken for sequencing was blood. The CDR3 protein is CASSLKLGLAHPQETQYF. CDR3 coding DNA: TGTGCCAGCAGCTTAAAACTCGGACTAGCGCACCCCCAAGAGACCCAGTACTTC.